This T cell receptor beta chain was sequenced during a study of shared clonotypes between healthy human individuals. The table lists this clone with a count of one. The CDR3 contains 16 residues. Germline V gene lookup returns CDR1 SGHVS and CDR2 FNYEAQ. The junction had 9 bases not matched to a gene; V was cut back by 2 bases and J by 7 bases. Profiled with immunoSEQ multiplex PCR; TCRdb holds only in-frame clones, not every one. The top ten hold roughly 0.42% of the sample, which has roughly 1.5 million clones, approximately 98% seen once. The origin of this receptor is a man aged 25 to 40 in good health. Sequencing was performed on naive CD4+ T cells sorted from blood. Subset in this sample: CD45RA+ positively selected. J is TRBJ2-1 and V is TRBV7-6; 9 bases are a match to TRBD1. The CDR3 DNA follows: TGTGCCAGCAGCTTACCGGGACAGGGAGCGGGTAATGAGCAGTTCTTC. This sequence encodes CASSLPGQGAGNEQFF.